The 32 T cell receptor beta chains reported below all come from one sample, sequenced in a study of blood T cell repertoires in COVID-19. TCRdb's table, derived via immunoSEQ multiplex PCR, lists solely in-frame clones and lacks some. The data hold hundreds of thousands of clones, with 75% to 90% observed a single time. Sequenced sample: PBMCs or T cells enriched from blood (not recorded which). These receptor sequences come from a young man who had recovered from COVID-19.

The chain links TRBV10-3 to TRBJ1-5, with D maybe TRBD1 (5 bases). Between the trimmed V and J ends, which lost 0 bases and 10 bases, there was a span of 10 bases. The CDR3 length is 13 residues. Germline CDR1 reads ENHRY; CDR2 reads SYGVKD. The CDR3 region is CAISESGPYPQHF. As DNA, the CDR3 is TGTGCCATCAGTGAGTCGGGGCCCTACCCCCAGCATTTT.

This clone was seen a few times. The junction differs from germline at one of its ends, possibly a read error. The chain has TRBV7-2 and TRBJ2-6, with D perhaps TRBD1 or TRBD2 (6 bases each). This CDR3 comprises 13 residues. Looked up from germline, CDR1 is SGHTA and CDR2 is FQGNSA. The CDR3 region has the DNA TGTGCCAGCAGGTTAGGGGGGACAAAAGTCCTGACTTTC. Translated, it gives CASRLGGTKVLTF.

This clone came up a few times. The V call is TRBV19, the J call TRBJ1-6; TRBD1 is a possible D gene (6 bases). CDR1 is LNHDA, CDR2 SQIVND, per germline (reference sequence). This CDR3 spans 13 amino acids. Trimming stripped 7 bases from V and 7 bases from J, with 11 bases between. The CDR3 reads CASTDSKNSPLHF. The CDR3 DNA sequence: TGTGCCAGTACGGACAGCAAGAATTCACCCCTCCACTTT.

The chain carries TRBV6-1 and TRBJ2-7; unclear D gene. Trimming cost V 2 bases and J 3 bases, with 8 bases left between them. The CDR3 consists of 13 residues. Germline-derived CDR1 and CDR2 are MNHNS and SASEGT. This chain's CDR3 is CASSERQVYEQYF. The DNA of the CDR3 is TGTGCCAGCAGTGAACGTCAGGTCTACGAGCAGTACTTC.

The V gene is TRBV27, the J gene TRBJ2-7; 8 bases align to TRBD1. This CDR3 region has 17 residues. The J segment lost 2 bases and the V segment lost 5 bases, leaving 14 bases of the junction unmatched. The V gene's germline CDR1 is MNHEY and CDR2 SMNVEV (reference sequence). This CDR3 reads CASSKTPPLQGAYEQYF. The CDR3 DNA is TGTGCCAGCAGTAAGACCCCTCCGTTACAGGGGGCCTACGAGCAGTACTTC.

The chain employs TRBV5-1 and TRBJ1-2; tentative D call: TRBD1 (6 bases). Germline lookup yields CDR1 SGHRS and CDR2 YFSETQ. The CDR3 spans 14 residues. Trimming left V 7 bases short and J 1 base short, with 14 bases between. CDR3 nucleotide sequence: TGCGCCAGCGTAATCCAGGGGAATAACTATGGCTACACCTTC. It encodes CASVIQGNNYGYTF.

The table lists this clone with a count of one. The gene calls are TRBV5-1 and TRBJ2-5; 10 positions agree with TRBD2. Unmatched junction bases numbered 9, after V lost 0 bases and J lost 7 bases. The CDR3 spans 16 residues. Germline loops: CDR1 SGHRS, CDR2 YFSETQ. CDR3 residues: CASSLASEASGGTQYF. The CDR3 DNA follows: TGCGCCAGCAGCTTGGCCTCGGAGGCTAGCGGGGGGACCCAGTACTTC.

The genes are TRBV7-8 and TRBJ1-2; D is ambiguous. Germline V gives CDR1 SGHVS, CDR2 FQNEAQ. V gave up 3 bases and J gave up 8 bases, with 13 bases separating them. CDR3 length: 13 residues. In nucleotides, the CDR3 is TGTGCCAGCAGCTTTTTGACGGGTGGGGGCTACACCTTC. Encoded protein: CASSFLTGGGYTF. The full variable domain, its missing parts supplied by reference TRBV7-8 and TRBJ1-2, is GAGVSQSPRYKVAKRGQDVALRCDPISGHVSLFWYQQALGQGPEFLTYFQNEAQLDKSGLPSDRFFAERPEGSVSTLKIQRTQQEDSAVYLCASSFLTGGGYTFGSGTRLTVV.

This sequence joins TRBV23-1 and TRBJ1-5; tentatively, D is TRBD1 (5 bases). TRBV23-1 qualifies as an ORF whose function is uncertain. This CDR3 is 15 amino acids long. With 0 bases removed from V and 9 bases from J, the gap between germline ends came to 15 bases. The CDR3 DNA reads as TGCGCCAGCAGTCAATCGTCGGGGGTTATCTGGCCCCAGCATTTT. Translating gives CASSQSSGVIWPQHF.

The V call is TRBV2, the J call TRBJ1-6; no clear D gene. Germline values: CDR1 SNHLY, CDR2 FYNNEI. Trimming stripped 8 bases from V and 12 bases from J, with 23 bases between. This CDR3 contains 15 residues. The CDR3 DNA follows: TGTGCCAGCTTCAGAGCGGCGGCTATTGGAGTACCCCTCCACTTT. Residues: CASFRAAAIGVPLHF.

The chain uses TRBV19 and TRBJ1-5; TRBD1 agrees at 7 bases. From germline, CDR1 is LNHDA and CDR2 SQIVND (reference sequence). This CDR3 has 16 residues. J lost 6 bases, V lost 4 bases, and 12 bases had no gene match. CDR3 nucleotides: TGTGCCAGTAGTACCCGGACAGGTGGGGCCGGTCAGCCCCAGCATTTT. It codes for CASSTRTGGAGQPQHF.

J is TRBJ2-5 and V is TRBV27, with no clear D. This CDR3 is built from 14 residues. V lost 2 bases and J lost 5, with 12 bases in between. CDR1 MNHEY and CDR2 SMNVEV come from the germline V gene (reference sequence). The CDR3 here is CASSLASVRETQYF. The CDR3, as DNA: TGTGCCAGCAGTTTAGCAAGCGTCCGGGAGACCCAGTACTTC.

The chain has TRBV24-1 and TRBJ1-1; 7 bases line up with TRBD1. Germline assignment: CDR1 KGHDR and CDR2 SFDVKD. Trimming at V came to 0 bases and at J to 5 bases, leaving 5 bases not matched to a gene. The CDR3 covers 15 residues. The CDR3, as DNA: TGTGCCACCAGTGATTTGGACAGGGCGAGGACTGAAGCTTTCTTT. The encoded protein is CATSDLDRARTEAFF.

The rearrangement links TRBV7-2 to TRBJ1-1; D gene ambiguous. CDR1 and CDR2 (germline): SGHTA, FQGNSA. V lost 3 bases to trimming and J lost 7 bases, with 12 bases between them. CDR3 length: 13 amino acids. The CDR3 bases are TGTGCCAGCAGCTTGAGGCAAGAGGGTGAAGCTTTCTTT. This sequence encodes CASSLRQEGEAFF.

This rearrangement joins TRBV21-1 to TRBJ1-2. TRBV21-1 is a listed pseudogene. The CDR3 is 16 amino acids. The CDR3: CASSKERTSDICGYTF. The CDR3 DNA follows: TGTGCCAGCAGCAAAGAAAGGACTAGTGATATCTGTGGCTACACCTTC.

This chain links TRBV11-2 with TRBJ1-4, with TRBD1 matching 8 bases. Germline CDR1 reads SGHAT; CDR2 reads FQNNGV. Germline trimming cut 4 bases from V and 7 bases from J; bases unmatched to any gene: 8. The CDR3 spans 15 residues. CDR3 protein: CASSSDRGSGEKLFF. CDR3 nucleotide sequence: TGTGCCAGCAGCTCCGACAGGGGAAGCGGTGAAAAACTGTTTTTT.

The rearrangement uses TRBV30 and TRBJ1-2, with 7 nucleotides matching TRBD1. The germline CDR1 and CDR2 sequences are GTSNPN and SVGIG (reference sequence). CDR3 size: 13 residues. V was clipped by 0 bases and J by 8 bases; unmatched bases: 6. The CDR3 protein is CAWSVLGTAGYTF. The CDR3 DNA reads TGTGCCTGGAGTGTACTCGGGACAGCCGGCTACACCTTC. Filled out from reference TRBV30 and TRBJ1-2, the complete variable domain reads SQTIHQWPATLVQPVGSPLSLECTVEGTSNPNLYWYRQAAGRGLQLLFYSVGIGQISSEVPQNLSASRPQDRQFILSSKKLLLSDSGFYLCAWSVLGTAGYTFGSGTRLTVV.

V is TRBV9 and J is TRBJ2-3, with D tentatively TRBD2 (5 bases). The V and J ends lost 4 bases and 4 bases respectively, with 16 bases between them. The CDR3 consists of 15 residues. CDR1 is SGDLS, CDR2 YYNGEE, per germline. Here the CDR3 DNA reads TGTGCCAGCAGCCCGCAAACCACTAGATCAGATACGCAGTATTTT. Translated: CASSPQTTRSDTQYF.

The V and J genes are TRBV30 and TRBJ1-4; D not resolved. Germline-derived CDR1 and CDR2 are GTSNPN and SVGIG (reference sequence). The V gene lost 4 bases and the J gene lost 4 bases, with 10 bases spanning the gap. The CDR3 has 13 amino acids. CDR3 coding DNA: TGTGCCTGGAACTATCAGAGTAATGAAAAACTGTTTTTT. Protein: CAWNYQSNEKLFF.

This CDR3 is CAISDSRTGGEKLFF. CDR3 nucleotides: TGTGCCATCAGTGATTCCAGGACAGGGGGTGAAAAACTGTTTTTT. The genes are TRBV10-3 and TRBJ1-4, with 10 positions matching TRBD1. This CDR3 is 15 amino acids long. Trimming cost V 3 bases and J 7 bases; bases outside gene matches: 5. CDR1 is ENHRY, CDR2 SYGVKD, per germline.

A single count supports this clone. In DNA, the CDR3 is TGTGCCAGCAGTTACCGGACTAGCGGGGGTTCAGATACGCAGTATTTT. As protein: CASSYRTSGGSDTQYF. The rearrangement joins TRBV6-5 to TRBJ2-3; TRBD2 aligns across 13 bases. Per the germline V gene, CDR1 is MNHEY and CDR2 is SVGAGI. The CDR3 has 16 amino acids. The trim removed 2 bases at V and 4 bases at J, leaving 3 bases unmatched.

This rearrangement joins TRBV5-4 to TRBJ2-3, with D possibly TRBD2 on 5 matching bases. The germline V gene has CDR1 SGHNT and CDR2 YYREEE (reference sequence). The CDR3 has 15 residues. Trimming removed 0 bases from V and 6 bases from J, with 14 bases in between. In DNA form, the CDR3 reads TGTGCCAGCAGCTTGGAGGGCGGGTGGTTGGATACGCAGTATTTT. Its protein product is CASSLEGGWLDTQYF.

The V call is TRBV12-2, the J call TRBJ1-3; the table names TRBD1, a call not compared with the DNA. TRBV12-2 is given as a pseudogene. The CDR3 covers 17 residues. CDR3 region: CASRLADREGSGNTIYF. The CDR3, as DNA: TGTGCAAGTCGCTTAGCGGACAGAGAAGGCTCTGGAAACACCATATATTTT.

The chain couples TRBV6-5 to TRBJ2-4, with a weak D call TRBD2 (5 bases). Germline V CDR1 and CDR2: MNHEY, SVGAGI. CDR3 length: 15 residues. V lost 3 bases, J lost 6 bases, and 15 bases lay in between. This CDR3 is CASSYHPSGLNIQYF. DNA of the CDR3: TGTGCCAGCAGTTATCATCCTTCGGGGTTAAACATTCAGTACTTC.

J is TRBJ2-2 and V is TRBV5-1; TRBD2 is a possible D gene (6 bases). This CDR3 is 17 amino acids long. Germline V gives CDR1 SGHRS, CDR2 YFSETQ. Deletions cut 1 base from V and 2 bases from J, with 15 bases between. The CDR3 nucleotides read TGCGCCAGCAGCTTGAGGATCAGGGACTTCAACACCGGGGAGCTGTTTTTT. Translation gives CASSLRIRDFNTGELFF.

The genes are TRBV5-1 and TRBJ1-6, with a weak D call TRBD1 (5 bases). Trimming removed 3 bases at V and 7 bases at J, with 14 bases between. The germline CDR1 and CDR2 sequences are SGHRS and YFSETQ. The CDR3 has 15 residues. The CDR3 region is CASSYAGGGNSPLHF. The DNA for the CDR3 is TGCGCCAGCAGCTACGCCGGCGGGGGGAATTCACCCCTCCACTTT. The whole variable domain, filled in from reference TRBV5-1 and TRBJ1-6, reads KAGVTQTPRYLIKTRGQQVTLSCSPISGHRSVSWYQQTPGQGLQFLFEYFSETQRNKGNFPGRFSGRQFSNSRSEMNVSTLELGDSALYLCASSYAGGGNSPLHFGNGTRLTVT.

The chain uses TRBV19 and TRBJ1-2; D gene uncertain. The germline V gene has CDR1 LNHDA and CDR2 SQIVND (reference sequence). Trimming took off 7 bases at V and 3 bases at J, with 21 bases between the two ends. The CDR3 covers 16 residues. The CDR3 nucleotides read TGTGCCAGTACCAATTACTATCGCCGCGGGGACTATGGCTACACCTTC. Translated, it gives CASTNYYRRGDYGYTF.

The chain joins TRBV18 to TRBJ1-1, with 11 bases matching TRBD1. CDR3 length equals 17 residues. V lost 2 bases and J lost 6; bases outside the gene matches: 11. Looked up from germline, CDR1 is KGHSH and CDR2 is LQKENI. The CDR3 DNA is TGTGCCAGCTCACCAGGTACCAGCGGGACAGGGGGAGCTGAAGCTTTCTTT. This gives the protein CASSPGTSGTGGAEAFF.

This clone has only a few counts. The chain combines TRBV24-1 with TRBJ1-2, with D hard to call. Trimming removed 7 bases at V and 4 bases at J, with 21 bases between. CDR3 length: 16 amino acids. Germline V lookup: CDR1 KGHDR, CDR2 SFDVKD. The CDR3 protein is CATRSVGVPALYGYTF. Here the CDR3 DNA reads TGTGCCACCAGGTCGGTGGGAGTCCCGGCCCTCTATGGCTACACCTTC.

V usage is TRBV9 and J usage is TRBJ1-4, with D perhaps matching TRBD1 (5 bases). Germline values: CDR1 SGDLS, CDR2 YYNGEE. The CDR3 has 14 residues. V dropped 0 bases and J dropped 8 bases, with 11 bases sitting between them. DNA for the CDR3: TGTGCCAGCAGCGTAGGCCAGGGCCACGAAAAACTGTTTTTT. This gives the protein CASSVGQGHEKLFF.

As for this clone: Other DNA sequences in this sample translate to the same CDR3. The J gene is TRBJ1-2, the V gene TRBV9; 9 nucleotides agree with TRBD1. Losses at the gene ends were 4 bases for V and 4 bases for J; bases not matched to a gene: 5. Per germline, CDR1 SGDLS and CDR2 YYNGEE. This CDR3 is 14 amino acids long. CDR3 region: CASSPGQGGYGYTF. The CDR3, as DNA: TGTGCCAGCAGCCCGGGACAGGGCGGCTATGGCTACACCTTC.

This rearrangement joins TRBV18 to TRBJ2-2, with TRBD1 as a possible D gene (6 bases). Germline CDR1 reads KGHSH; CDR2 reads LQKENI. The V and J ends lost 0 bases and 5 bases respectively, with 10 bases between them. The CDR3 loop spans 15 amino acids. The CDR3 is CASSPPHRATGELFF. For the CDR3, the DNA is TGTGCCAGCTCACCACCTCACAGGGCTACCGGGGAGCTGTTTTTT. Together with reference TRBV18 and TRBJ2-2, the CDR3 gives the full variable domain: NAGVMQNPRHLVRRRGQEARLRCSPMKGHSHVYWYRQLPEEGLKFMVYLQKENIIDESGMPKERFSAEFPKEGPSILRIQQVVRGDSAAYFCASSPPHRATGELFFGEGSRLTVL.